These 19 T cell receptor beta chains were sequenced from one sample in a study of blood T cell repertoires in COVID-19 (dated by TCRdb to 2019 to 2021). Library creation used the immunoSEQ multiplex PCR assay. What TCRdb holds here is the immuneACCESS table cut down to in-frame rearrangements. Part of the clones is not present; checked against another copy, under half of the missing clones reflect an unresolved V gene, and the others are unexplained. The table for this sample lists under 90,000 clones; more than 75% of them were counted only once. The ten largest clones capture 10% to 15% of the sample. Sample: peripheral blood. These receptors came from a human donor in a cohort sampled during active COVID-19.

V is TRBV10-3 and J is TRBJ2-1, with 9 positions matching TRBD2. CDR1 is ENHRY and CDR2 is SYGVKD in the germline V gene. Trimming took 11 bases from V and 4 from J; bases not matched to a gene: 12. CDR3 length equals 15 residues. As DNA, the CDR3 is TGTGCCGCCGCACCTCCGGGACTAGCTTACAATGAGCAGTTCTTC. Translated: CAAAPPGLAYNEQFF.

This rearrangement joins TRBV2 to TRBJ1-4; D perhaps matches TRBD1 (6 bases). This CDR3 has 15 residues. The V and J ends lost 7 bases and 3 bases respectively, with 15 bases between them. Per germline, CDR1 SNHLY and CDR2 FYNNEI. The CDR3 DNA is TGTGCCAGCAACCCAAGGGGGAGAGCTAATGAAAAACTGTTTTTT. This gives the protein CASNPRGRANEKLFF.

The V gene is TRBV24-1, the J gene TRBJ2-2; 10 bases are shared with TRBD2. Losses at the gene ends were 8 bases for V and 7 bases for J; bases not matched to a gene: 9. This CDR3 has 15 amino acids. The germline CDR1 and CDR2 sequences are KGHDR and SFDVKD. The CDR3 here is CATKSSGSGIGELFF. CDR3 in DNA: TGTGCCACCAAATCTAGCGGGAGCGGAATCGGGGAGCTGTTTTTT.

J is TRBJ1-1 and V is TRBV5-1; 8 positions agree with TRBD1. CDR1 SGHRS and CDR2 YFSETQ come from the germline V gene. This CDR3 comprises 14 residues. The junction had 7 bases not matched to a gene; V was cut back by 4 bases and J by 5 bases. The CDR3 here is CASSLSGGLTEAFF. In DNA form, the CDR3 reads TGCGCCAGCAGCCTTTCAGGGGGCCTAACTGAAGCTTTCTTT.

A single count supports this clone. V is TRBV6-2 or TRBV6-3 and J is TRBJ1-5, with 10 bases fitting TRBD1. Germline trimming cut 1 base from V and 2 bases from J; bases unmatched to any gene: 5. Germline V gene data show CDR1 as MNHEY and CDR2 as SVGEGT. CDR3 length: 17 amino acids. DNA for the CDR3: TGTGCCAGCAGTTACTTAAGACAGGGGGCCCGCAATCAGCCCCAGCATTTT. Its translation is CASSYLRQGARNQPQHF.

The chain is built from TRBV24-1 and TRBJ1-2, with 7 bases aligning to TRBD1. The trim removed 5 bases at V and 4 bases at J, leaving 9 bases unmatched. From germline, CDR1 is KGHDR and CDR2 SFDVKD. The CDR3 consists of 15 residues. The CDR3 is CATSGDRKGSYGYTF. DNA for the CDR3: TGTGCCACCAGTGGGGACAGAAAGGGGAGCTATGGCTACACCTTC.

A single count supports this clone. The CDR3 DNA reads TGTGCCATCGGCGGGACTGGGGATACGGAGACCCAGTACTTC. It is translated as CAIGGTGDTETQYF. V is TRBV10-3 and J is TRBJ2-5; maybe TRBD2 (6 bases). Germline V gene data show CDR1 as ENHRY and CDR2 as SYGVKD. The CDR3 runs to 14 residues. V was cut by 8 bases and J by 5 bases, with 18 bases left in between.

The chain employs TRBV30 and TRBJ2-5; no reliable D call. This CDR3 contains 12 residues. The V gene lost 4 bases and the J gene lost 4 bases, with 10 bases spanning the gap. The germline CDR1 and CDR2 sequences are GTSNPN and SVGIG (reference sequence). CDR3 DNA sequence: TGTGCCTGGACGGTAGCTGGAGAGACCCAGTACTTC. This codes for CAWTVAGETQYF.

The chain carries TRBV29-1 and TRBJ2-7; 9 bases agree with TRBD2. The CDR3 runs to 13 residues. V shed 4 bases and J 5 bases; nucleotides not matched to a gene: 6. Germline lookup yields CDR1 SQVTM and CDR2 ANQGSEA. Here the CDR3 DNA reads TGCAGCGTTGCACTGCGGGAGGGGCACGAGCAGTACTTC. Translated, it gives CSVALREGHEQYF.

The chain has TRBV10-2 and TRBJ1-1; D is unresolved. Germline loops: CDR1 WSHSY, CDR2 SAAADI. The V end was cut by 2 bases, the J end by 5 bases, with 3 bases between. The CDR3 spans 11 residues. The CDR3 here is CASSETTEAFF. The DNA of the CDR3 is TGCGCCAGCAGTGAGACAACTGAAGCTTTCTTT.

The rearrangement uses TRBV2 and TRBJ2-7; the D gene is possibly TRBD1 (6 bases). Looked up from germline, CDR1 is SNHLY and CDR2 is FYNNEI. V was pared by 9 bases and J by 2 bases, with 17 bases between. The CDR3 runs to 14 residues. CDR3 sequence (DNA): TGTGCCAGGGAAAGTCCACAGGGTCCCTACGAGCAGTACGTC. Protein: CARESPQGPYEQYV.

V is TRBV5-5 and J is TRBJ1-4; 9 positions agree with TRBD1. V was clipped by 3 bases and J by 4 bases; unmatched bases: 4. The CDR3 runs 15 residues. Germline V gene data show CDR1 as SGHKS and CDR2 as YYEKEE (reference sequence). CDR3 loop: CASSSGTGFNEKLFF. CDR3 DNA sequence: TGTGCCAGCAGCTCGGGGACAGGGTTTAATGAAAAACTGTTTTTT.

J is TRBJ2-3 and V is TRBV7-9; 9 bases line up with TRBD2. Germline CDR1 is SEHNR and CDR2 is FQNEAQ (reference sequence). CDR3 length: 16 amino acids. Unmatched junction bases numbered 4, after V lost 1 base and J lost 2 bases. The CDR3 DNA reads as TGTGCCAGCAGCTTAGGGGCGGGAGGGGTCACAGATACGCAGTATTTT. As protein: CASSLGAGGVTDTQYF.

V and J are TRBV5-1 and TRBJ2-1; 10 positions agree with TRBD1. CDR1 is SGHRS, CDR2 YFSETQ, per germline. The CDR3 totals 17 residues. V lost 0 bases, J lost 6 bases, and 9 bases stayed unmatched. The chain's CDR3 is CASSLGGQGKVFNEQFF. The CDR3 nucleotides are TGCGCCAGCAGCTTGGGGGGACAGGGGAAAGTGTTCAATGAGCAGTTCTTC. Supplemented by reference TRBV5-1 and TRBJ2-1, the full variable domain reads KAGVTQTPRYLIKTRGQQVTLSCSPISGHRSVSWYQQTPGQGLQFLFEYFSETQRNKGNFPGRFSGRQFSNSRSEMNVSTLELGDSALYLCASSLGGQGKVFNEQFFGPGTRLTVL.

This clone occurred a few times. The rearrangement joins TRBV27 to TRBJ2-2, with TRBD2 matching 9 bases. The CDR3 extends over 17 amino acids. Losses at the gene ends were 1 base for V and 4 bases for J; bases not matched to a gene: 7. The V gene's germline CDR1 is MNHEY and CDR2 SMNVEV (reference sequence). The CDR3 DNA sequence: TGTGCCAGCAGTTTATTGACGGCGGGAGGGGTCACCGGGGAGCTGTTTTTT. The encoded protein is CASSLLTAGGVTGELFF.

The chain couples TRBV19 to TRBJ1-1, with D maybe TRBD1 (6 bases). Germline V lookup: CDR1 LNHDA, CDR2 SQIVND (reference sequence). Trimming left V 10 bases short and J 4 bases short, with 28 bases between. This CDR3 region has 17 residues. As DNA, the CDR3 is TGTGCCACCCAACGCTTTAAGATGCCAGGGGCTCTCACTGAAGCTTTCTTT. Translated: CATQRFKMPGALTEAFF.

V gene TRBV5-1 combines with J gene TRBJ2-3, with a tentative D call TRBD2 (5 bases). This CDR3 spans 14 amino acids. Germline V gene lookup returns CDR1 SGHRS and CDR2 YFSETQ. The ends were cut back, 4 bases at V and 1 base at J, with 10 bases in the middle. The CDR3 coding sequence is TGCGCCAGCAGCCCAAGGACTGGCACAGATACGCAGTATTTT. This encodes CASSPRTGTDTQYF.

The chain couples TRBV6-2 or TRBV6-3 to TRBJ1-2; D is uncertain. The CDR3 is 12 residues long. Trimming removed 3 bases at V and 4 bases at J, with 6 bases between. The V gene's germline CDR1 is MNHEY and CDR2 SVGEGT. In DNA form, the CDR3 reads TGTGCCAGCAGTTATTCTGTCTATGGCTACACCTTC. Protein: CASSYSVYGYTF.

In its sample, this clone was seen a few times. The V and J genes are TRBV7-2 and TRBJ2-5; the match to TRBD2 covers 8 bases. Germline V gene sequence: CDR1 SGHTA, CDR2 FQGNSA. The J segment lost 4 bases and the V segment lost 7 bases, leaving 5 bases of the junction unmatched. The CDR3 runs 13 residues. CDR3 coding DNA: TGTGCCAGCACCTTGGGACTAGGAGAGACCCAGTACTTC. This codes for CASTLGLGETQYF.